This is a list of T cell receptor beta chains from one sample in a study of blood T cell repertoires in COVID-19. Using immunoSEQ multiplex PCR, the repertoire was profiled, and TCRdb retains in-frame clones only, with some absent. Altogether around 440,000 clones are present, around 88% being singletons, with the ten largest covering roughly 12%. The sample taken for sequencing was peripheral blood. All receptors come from a woman aged 45-65 years with COVID-19, enrolled during active disease. CDR3s include the opening cysteine and the closing phenylalanine or tryptophan. Each record gives: D gene, J gene, clone size, V gene, CDR3 DNA, CDR3 protein. A D gene is named only where the DNA matches it firmly. Expanded clones are given a class, and other clones once, few, many or no size at all.

>TRBD1|TRBJ2-7|-|TRBV5-1
TGCGCCAGCAGCTTAGGTACCAGGGGGCCGGGAGAGCAGTACTTC
CASSLGTRGPGEQYF
>TRBD1|TRBJ1-2|-|TRBV19
TGTGCCAGTAGTCCTTCTCTACAGGGGAGTGGCTACACCTTC
CASSPSLQGSGYTF
>-|TRBJ1-1|-|TRBV23-1
TGCGCCAGCATCCCGAGGAGGGGAAAGGCTGAAGCTTTCTTT
CASIPRRGKAEAFF
>-|TRBJ2-7|-|TRBV11-2
TGTGCCAGCAGCTTAGTGAGCTCAGGTCGGGAGCAGTACTTC
CASSLVSSGREQYF
>TRBD1|TRBJ1-2|-|TRBV6-5
TGTGCCAGCAGTTACCACGGACAGGAAGACTATGGCTACACCTTC
CASSYHGQEDYGYTF
>TRBD1|TRBJ1-2|-|TRBV9
TGTGCCAGCAGTGACCCCCGGGACAGGGGGCCAGCCTATGGCTACACCTTC
CASSDPRDRGPAYGYTF
>-|TRBJ1-6|-|TRBV3-1/TRBV3-2
TGTGCCAGCAGCCAAGGTCTCTTAAGGGCCAGGGGCTCACCCCTCCACTTT
CASSQGLLRARGSPLHF
>TRBD1|TRBJ1-1|few|TRBV9
TGTGCCAGCAGCGCGGGACAGACTTACACTGAAGCTTTCTTT
CASSAGQTYTEAFF
>TRBD1|TRBJ2-1|few|TRBV20-1
TGCAGTGCTTTCACAGGGGGCGCGCAATTCTTC
CSAFTGGAQFF
>TRBD2|TRBJ2-3|-|TRBV10-1
TGCGCCAGCAGTGAAGCGGGGGGGACCACAGATACGCAGTATTTT
CASSEAGGTTDTQYF
>-|TRBJ1-1|-|TRBV18
TGTGCCAGCTCACCACTCGGGGTAGTGGGAAACACTGAAGCTTTCTTT
CASSPLGVVGNTEAFF
>TRBD1|TRBJ1-2|once|TRBV19
TGTGCCAGTAGTCGAAACCTAGGGACAGGGAGTAACTATGGCTACACCTTC
CASSRNLGTGSNYGYTF
>TRBD1|TRBJ1-5|-|TRBV19
TGTGCCAGTAGTATTGGGACAGGCAAGGGGAATCAGCCCCAGCATTTT
CASSIGTGKGNQPQHF
>TRBD1|TRBJ2-3|-|TRBV10-2
TGCGCCAGCAAGGAGAAAAGGGGGCGCACAGATACGCAGTATTTT
CASKEKRGRTDTQYF
>-|TRBJ2-3|-|TRBV19
TGTGCCAGTAGTATAGACCCCTACTACACAGATACGCAGTATTTT
CASSIDPYYTDTQYF
>TRBD1|TRBJ1-5|once|TRBV19
TGTGCCAGTAATAACCGACAGGGCCCACATCAGCCCCAGCATTTT
CASNNRQGPHQPQHF
>TRBD1|TRBJ1-2|-|TRBV5-1
TGCGCCAGCAGCTTGGAAGGGGGCCGGTATGGCTACACCTTC
CASSLEGGRYGYTF
>-|TRBJ1-2|-|TRBV5-8
TGTGCCAGCAGCTTGCGAGACACTTATAACTATGGCTACACCTTC
CASSLRDTYNYGYTF
>-|TRBJ2-3|-|TRBV9
TGTGCCAGCAGCGGAGGGATTGGCGGGGGCACAGATACGCAGTATTTT
CASSGGIGGGTDTQYF
>-|TRBJ1-6|-|TRBV6-1
TGTGCCAGCAGTGAAGCGCTTTGGGGGGGTGCACCCCTCCACTTT
CASSEALWGGAPLHF
>-|TRBJ2-1|-|TRBV10-3
TGTGCCATCAGTGGAGACTATTGGGCTGAGCAGTTCTTC
CAISGDYWAEQFF
>-|TRBJ1-1|-|TRBV3-1/TRBV3-2
TGTGCCAGCAGCCAAGATTTCGGAGTTGCTGAAGCTTTCTTT
CASSQDFGVAEAFF
>-|TRBJ1-6|-|TRBV5-4
TGTGCCAGCAGCCCCTCGGGAGGGGGTAATTCACCCCTCCACTTT
CASSPSGGGNSPLHF
>-|TRBJ1-2|-|TRBV6-5
TGTGCCAGCAGCTCTGGAGGTGGCTACACCTTC
CASSSGGGYTF
>-|TRBJ1-5|-|TRBV28
TGTGCCAGCGGATTGCCACAGGGCCCCAAGCCCCAGCATTTT
CASGLPQGPKPQHF
>-|TRBJ1-1|-|TRBV28
TGTGCCAGCAGTTTATGGGGGCGTGGGAACACTGAAGCTTTCTTT
CASSLWGRGNTEAFF
>-|TRBJ1-2|-|TRBV20-1
TGCAGTGCGGCAGGAAACTATGGCTACACCTTC
CSAAGNYGYTF
>TRBD2|TRBJ2-1|-|TRBV7-3
TGTGCCAGCAGCCCCCGAGCGGGGGGGAGGGATGAGCAGTTCTTC
CASSPRAGGRDEQFF
>TRBD1|TRBJ1-4|-|TRBV4-1
TGCGCCAGCAGCCTTACGACAGGGGTAATAATCGTGGAAAAACTGTTTTTT
CASSLTTGVIIVEKLFF
>-|TRBJ2-7|-|TRBV7-2
TGTGCCAGCCGGGGAGCATCCTACGAGCAGTACTTC
CASRGASYEQYF
>-|TRBJ1-2|-|TRBV9
TGTGCGTCGACGGGACTGACTAACTATGGCTACACCTTC
CASTGLTNYGYTF
>-|TRBJ2-5|-|TRBV24-1
TGTGCCACCAGTGATTCTCCCGGGACTGGCCTGGGGACCCAGTACTTC
CATSDSPGTGLGTQYF
>TRBD1|TRBJ1-1|-|TRBV19
TGTGCCAGTAGTACCCAGGGGGGTGATGCTGAAGCTTTCTTT
CASSTQGGDAEAFF
>TRBD1|TRBJ2-1|-|TRBV20-1
TGCAGTGCTAGTTCGGGACAGTTTAACAATGAGCAGTTCTTC
CSASSGQFNNEQFF
>-|TRBJ2-2|-|TRBV24-1
TGTGCCACCAGTTCGAGTCGGCGGGACACCGGGGAGCTGTTTTTT
CATSSSRRDTGELFF
>-|TRBJ1-1|once|TRBV2
TGTGCCAGCAGTGAACTGAGTGTCGCGGGTAGCACTGAAGCTTTCTTT
CASSELSVAGSTEAFF
>-|TRBJ2-5|once|TRBV18
TGTGCCAGCTCACCACCTAGAAGGGGCGCCGGGCAAGAGACCCAGTACTTC
CASSPPRRGAGQETQYF
>TRBD1|TRBJ1-2|-|TRBV5-1
TGCGCCAGCAGCTTCCGGGACAGCGTAAGTGGCTACACCTTC
CASSFRDSVSGYTF
>TRBD2|TRBJ2-1|-|TRBV11-3
TGTGCCAGCAGCCACGGACTAGCGGGGAAAAATGAGCAGTTCTTC
CASSHGLAGKNEQFF
>TRBD2|TRBJ2-3|once|TRBV11-3
TGTGCCAGCAGCCCCGGACTAGCGGGGGGACAGTATACGCAGTATTTT
CASSPGLAGGQYTQYF